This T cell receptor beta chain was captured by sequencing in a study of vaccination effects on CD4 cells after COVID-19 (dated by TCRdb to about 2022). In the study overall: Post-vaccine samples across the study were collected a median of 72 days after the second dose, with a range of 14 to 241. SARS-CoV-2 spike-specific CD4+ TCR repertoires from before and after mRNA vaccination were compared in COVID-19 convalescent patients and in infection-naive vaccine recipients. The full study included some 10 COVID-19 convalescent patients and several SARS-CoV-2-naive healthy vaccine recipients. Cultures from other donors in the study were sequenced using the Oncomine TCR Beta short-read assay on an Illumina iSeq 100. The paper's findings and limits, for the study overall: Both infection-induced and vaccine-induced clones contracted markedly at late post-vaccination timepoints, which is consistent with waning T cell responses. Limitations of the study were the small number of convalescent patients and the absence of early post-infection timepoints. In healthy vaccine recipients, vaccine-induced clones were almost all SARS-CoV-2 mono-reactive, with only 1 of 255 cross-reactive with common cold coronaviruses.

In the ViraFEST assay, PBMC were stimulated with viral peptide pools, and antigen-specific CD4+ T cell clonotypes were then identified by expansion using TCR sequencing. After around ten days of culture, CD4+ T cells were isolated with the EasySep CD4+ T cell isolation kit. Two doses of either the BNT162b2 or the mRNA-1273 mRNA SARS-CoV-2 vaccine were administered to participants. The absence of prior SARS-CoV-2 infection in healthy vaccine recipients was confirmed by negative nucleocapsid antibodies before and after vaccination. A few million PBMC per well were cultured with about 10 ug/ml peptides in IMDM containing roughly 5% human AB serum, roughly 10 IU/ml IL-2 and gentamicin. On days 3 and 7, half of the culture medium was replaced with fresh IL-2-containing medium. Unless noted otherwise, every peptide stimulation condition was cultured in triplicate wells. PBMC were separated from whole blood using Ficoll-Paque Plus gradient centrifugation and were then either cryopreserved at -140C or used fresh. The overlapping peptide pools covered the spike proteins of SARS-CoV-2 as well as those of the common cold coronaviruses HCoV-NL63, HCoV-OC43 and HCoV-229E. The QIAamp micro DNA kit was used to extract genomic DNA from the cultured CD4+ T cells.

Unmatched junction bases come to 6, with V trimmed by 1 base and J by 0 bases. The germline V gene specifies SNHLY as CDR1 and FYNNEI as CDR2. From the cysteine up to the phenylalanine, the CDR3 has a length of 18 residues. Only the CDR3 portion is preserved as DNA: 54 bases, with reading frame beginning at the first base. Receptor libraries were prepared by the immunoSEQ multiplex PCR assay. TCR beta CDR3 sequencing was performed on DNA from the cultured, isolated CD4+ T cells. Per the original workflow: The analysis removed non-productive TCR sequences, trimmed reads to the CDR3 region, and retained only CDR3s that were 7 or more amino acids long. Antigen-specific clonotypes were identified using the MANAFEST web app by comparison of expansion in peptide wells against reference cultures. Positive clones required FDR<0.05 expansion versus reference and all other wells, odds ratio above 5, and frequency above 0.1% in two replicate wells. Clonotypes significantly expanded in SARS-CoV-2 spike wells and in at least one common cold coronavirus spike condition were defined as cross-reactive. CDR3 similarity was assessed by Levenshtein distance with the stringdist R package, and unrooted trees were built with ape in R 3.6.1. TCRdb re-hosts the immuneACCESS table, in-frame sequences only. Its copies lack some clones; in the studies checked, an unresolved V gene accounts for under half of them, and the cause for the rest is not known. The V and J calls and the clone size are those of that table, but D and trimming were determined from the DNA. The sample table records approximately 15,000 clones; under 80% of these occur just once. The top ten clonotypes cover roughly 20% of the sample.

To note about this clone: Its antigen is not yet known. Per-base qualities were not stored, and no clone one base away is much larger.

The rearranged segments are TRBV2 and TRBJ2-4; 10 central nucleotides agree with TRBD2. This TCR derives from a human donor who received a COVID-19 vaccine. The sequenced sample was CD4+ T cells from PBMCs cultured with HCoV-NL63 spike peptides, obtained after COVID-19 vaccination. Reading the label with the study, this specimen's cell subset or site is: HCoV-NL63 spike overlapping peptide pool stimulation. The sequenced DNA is TGTGCCAGCAGTGAAGAAGTAGCGGGAGGACTAGCCAAAAACATTCAGTACTTC. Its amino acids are CASSEEVAGGLAKNIQYF.